This T cell receptor (beta chain) was captured in a study of Ad26.COV2.S vaccination and SARS-CoV-2 variants. Looking at the study overall: Administration of Ad26.COV2.S was intramuscular, either once or twice 56 days apart.

The count of this clone is one. Treatment indicated: around 19 received Ad26.COV2.S at low or high dose, single or two shots; roughly five received placebo; per-sample allocation not given. Day 63 after the first injection of vaccine or placebo was the sampling time. Boston hosted the donor, who was an adult aged 18-55 years. The CDR3 spans 14 residues. Trimming left V 3 bases short and J 3 bases short, with 12 bases between. The germline CDR1 and CDR2 sequences are KGHSH and LQKENI. Data came from immunoSEQ multiplex PCR; TCRdb stores just in-frame clones and leaves some out. This sample has fewer than 500,000 clones; about 88% occur once, and the top ten carry over 2.5%.

Sequencing was performed on peripheral blood, taken in a trial of Ad26.COV2.S vaccine versus placebo. The source is a person between 18 and 60 years old who received the Ad26.COV2.S COVID-19 vaccine or a placebo. The V gene is TRBV18, the J gene TRBJ2-7; perhaps TRBD2 as D (6 bases). CDR3 protein: CASSPNPGLYEQYF. The CDR3 nucleotides read TGTGCCAGCTCACCTAATCCGGGACTCTACGAGCAGTACTTC.